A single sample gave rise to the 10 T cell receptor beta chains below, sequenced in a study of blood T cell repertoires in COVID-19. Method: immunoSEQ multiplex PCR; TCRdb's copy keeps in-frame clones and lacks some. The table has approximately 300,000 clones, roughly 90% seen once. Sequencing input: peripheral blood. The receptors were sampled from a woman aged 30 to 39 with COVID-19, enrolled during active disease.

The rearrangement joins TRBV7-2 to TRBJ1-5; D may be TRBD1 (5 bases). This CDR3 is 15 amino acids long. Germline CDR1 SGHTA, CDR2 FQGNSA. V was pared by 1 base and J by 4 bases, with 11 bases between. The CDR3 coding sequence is TGTGCCAGCAGCTTAGTGATAGGGGTTAATCAGCCCCAGCATTTT. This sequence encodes CASSLVIGVNQPQHF. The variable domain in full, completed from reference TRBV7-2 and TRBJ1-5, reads GAGVSQSPSNKVTEKGKDVELRCDPISGHTALYWYRQSLGQGLEFLIYFQGNSAPDKSGLPSDRFSAERTGGSVSTLTIQRTQQEDSAVYLCASSLVIGVNQPQHFGDGTRLSIL.

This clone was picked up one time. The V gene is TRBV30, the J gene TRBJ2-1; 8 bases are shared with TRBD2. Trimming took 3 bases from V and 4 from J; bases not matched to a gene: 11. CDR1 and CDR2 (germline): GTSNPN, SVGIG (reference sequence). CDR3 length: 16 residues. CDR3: CAWSGFATSGYNEQFF. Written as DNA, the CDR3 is TGTGCCTGGAGCGGTTTCGCAACTAGCGGATACAATGAGCAGTTCTTC. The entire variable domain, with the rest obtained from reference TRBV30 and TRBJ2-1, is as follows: SQTIHQWPATLVQPVGSPLSLECTVEGTSNPNLYWYRQAAGRGLQLLFYSVGIGQISSEVPQNLSASRPQDRQFILSSKKLLLSDSGFYLCAWSGFATSGYNEQFFGPGTRLTVL.

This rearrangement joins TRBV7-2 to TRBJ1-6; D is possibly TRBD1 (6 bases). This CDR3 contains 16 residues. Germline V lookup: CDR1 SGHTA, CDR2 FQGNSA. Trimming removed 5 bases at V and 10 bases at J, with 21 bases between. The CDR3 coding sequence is TGTGCCAGCAGCCCCCAGACAGGCGTCAGAGGATCACCCCTCCACTTT. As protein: CASSPQTGVRGSPLHF. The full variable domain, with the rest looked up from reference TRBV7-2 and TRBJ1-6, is GAGVSQSPSNKVTEKGKDVELRCDPISGHTALYWYRQSLGQGLEFLIYFQGNSAPDKSGLPSDRFSAERTGGSVSTLTIQRTQQEDSAVYLCASSPQTGVRGSPLHFGNGTRLTVT.

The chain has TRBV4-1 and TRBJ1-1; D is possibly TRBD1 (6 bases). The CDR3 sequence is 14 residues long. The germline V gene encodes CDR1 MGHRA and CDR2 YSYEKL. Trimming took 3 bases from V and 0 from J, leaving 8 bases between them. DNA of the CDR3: TGCGCCAGCAGCCACGGACAGATGAACACTGAAGCTTTCTTT. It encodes CASSHGQMNTEAFF.

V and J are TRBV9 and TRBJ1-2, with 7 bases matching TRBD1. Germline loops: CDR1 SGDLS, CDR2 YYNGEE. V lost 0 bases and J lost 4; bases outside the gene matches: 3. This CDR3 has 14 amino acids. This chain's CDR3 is CASSVGQGVYGYTF. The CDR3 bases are TGTGCCAGCAGCGTAGGACAGGGAGTCTATGGCTACACCTTC.

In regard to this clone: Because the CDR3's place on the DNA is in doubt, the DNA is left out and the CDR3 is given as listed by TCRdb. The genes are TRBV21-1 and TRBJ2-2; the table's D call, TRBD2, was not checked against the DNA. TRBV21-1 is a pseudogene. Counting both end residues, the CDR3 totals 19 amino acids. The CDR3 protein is CASSKIFGSGSIKAGELFF.

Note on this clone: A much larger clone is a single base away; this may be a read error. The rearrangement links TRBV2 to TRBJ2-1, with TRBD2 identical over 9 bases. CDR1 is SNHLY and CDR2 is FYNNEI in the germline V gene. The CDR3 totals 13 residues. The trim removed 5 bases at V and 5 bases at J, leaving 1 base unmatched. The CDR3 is CASSRTSDNEQFF. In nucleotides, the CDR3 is TGTGCCAGCAGTAGGACTAGCGACAATGAGCAGTTCTTC.

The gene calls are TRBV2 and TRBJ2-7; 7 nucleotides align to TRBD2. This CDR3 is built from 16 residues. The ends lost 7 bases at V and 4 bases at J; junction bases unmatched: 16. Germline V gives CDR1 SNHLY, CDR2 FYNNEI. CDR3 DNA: TGTGCCAGCAACAAAGGGTGGGGGACTAATCCGTACGAGCAGTACTTC. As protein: CASNKGWGTNPYEQYF.

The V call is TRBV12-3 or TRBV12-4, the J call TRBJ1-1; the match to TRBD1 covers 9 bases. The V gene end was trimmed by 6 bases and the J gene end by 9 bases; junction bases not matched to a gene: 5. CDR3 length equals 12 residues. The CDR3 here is CASRPGQGKAFF. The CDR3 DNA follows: TGTGCCAGCAGACCGGGACAGGGTAAAGCTTTCTTT.

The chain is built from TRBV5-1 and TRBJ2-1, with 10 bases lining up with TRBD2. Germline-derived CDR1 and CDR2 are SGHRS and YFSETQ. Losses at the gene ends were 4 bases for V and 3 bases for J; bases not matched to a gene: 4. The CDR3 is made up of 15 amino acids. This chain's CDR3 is CASSGGLAVYNEQFF. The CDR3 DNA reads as TGCGCCAGCAGCGGCGGACTAGCGGTCTACAATGAGCAGTTCTTC.